The sequence of this T cell receptor beta chain was determined in a study of T cell responses to AZD1222 COVID-19 vaccine. Overall study findings and caveats: Clonal diversity may have been underestimated in mostly white British donors.

The germline V gene encodes CDR1 LNHDA and CDR2 SQIVND (reference sequence). The V and J ends lost 4 bases and 1 base, in that order; junction bases with no gene match: 7. The CDR3 runs to 16 residues. Profiling relied on immunoSEQ multiplex PCR, and the TCRdb table lists in-frame clones only, not all of them. The sample has about 170,000 clones; roughly 90% are singletons. In the case of this clone: Antigen specificity is unknown. Other DNA sequences in this specimen translate into the identical CDR3.

J is TRBJ1-1 and V is TRBV19; 9 bases fit TRBD1. Material: peripheral blood, obtained on day 0 of AZD1222 vaccination. This TCR derives from an adult in good health. CDR3 sequence: CASSKGQGRGNTEAFF. Here the CDR3 DNA reads TGTGCCAGTAGTAAGGGACAGGGCAGGGGGAACACTGAAGCTTTCTTT.